This is a list of T cell receptor beta chains from one sample in a study of Tregs in tolerant kidney transplant recipients. Libraries were prepared by immunoSEQ multiplex PCR; TCRdb keeps only in-frame clonotypes and omits some of them. Of around 86,000 clones in the sample, over 75% are singletons; the top ten hold about 1.6%. Sequencing used CD4+ T cells from blood (PBMCs), obtained 24 months after the transplant. These receptors came from a human patient who received a combined kidney and bone marrow transplant. A share of the T cells may be of graft donor origin. Both conserved end residues are part of each CDR3. Fields, in order: J gene, CDR3 length, D gene, clone size, V gene, CDR3 DNA, CDR3 protein. D genes are given only for firm matches. The size field is filled for only some rows; it gives once, few, many or a size class.

TRBJ2-7 13 - - TRBV18 TGTGCCAGCTCACTTGGTGGAGACTACGAGCAGTACTTC CASSLGGDYEQYF
TRBJ2-7 16 TRBD2 - TRBV4-2 TGTGCCAGCAGCCACCGTGTGCTAGCGGGAGTGTACGAGCAGTACTTC CASSHRVLAGVYEQYF
TRBJ1-5 14 - - TRBV27 TGTGCCAGCAGTTTACAAGGGGGGGATCAGCCCCAGCATTTT CASSLQGGDQPQHF
TRBJ2-2 19 TRBD2 once TRBV7-3 TGTGCCAGCAGCTTAAATCCTAGCGGGGGGCCACCGAACACCGGGGAGCTGTTTTTT CASSLNPSGGPPNTGELFF
TRBJ2-1 15 - - TRBV5-1 TGCGCCAGCGGGGGGGTTGCGGGGGACAACAATGAGCAGTTCTTC CASGGVAGDNNEQFF
TRBJ2-1 13 - - TRBV7-9 TGTGCCAGCAGCTTAGTAGGGGCCGGCGGGCAGTTCTTC CASSLVGAGGQFF
TRBJ1-2 14 - - TRBV7-8 TGTGCCAGCAGCTTAGGGCAGGGAATCTATGGCTACACCTTC CASSLGQGIYGYTF
TRBJ1-3 14 - - TRBV28 TGTGCCAGCTTATACAGGAGCTCTGGAAACACCATATATTTT CASLYRSSGNTIYF
TRBJ2-1 18 TRBD1 - TRBV27 TGTGCCAGCAGTTACGAGAAGGGGGCAAAGGGCCCCTACAATGAGCAGTTCTTC CASSYEKGAKGPYNEQFF
TRBJ1-2 15 - - TRBV4-3 TGCGCCAGCAGCCAAGGCTATCGGGATTACTATGGCTACACCTTC CASSQGYRDYYGYTF
TRBJ1-2 14 - - TRBV7-3 TGTGCCAGCAGCCCGAGGGGGGGGAACTATGGCTACACCTTC CASSPRGGNYGYTF
TRBJ2-7 14 - - TRBV5-1 TGCGCCAGCAGCTACCTAGGCCCGCAAAACGATTTGTACTTC CASSYLGPQNDLYF
TRBJ2-7 13 - - TRBV5-8 TGTGCCAGCAGCTTACAGGGACGGTACGAGCAGTACTTC CASSLQGRYEQYF
TRBJ1-2 15 TRBD1 - TRBV7-9 TGTGCCAGCAGCCCCTCCCCCGGACAGGGGGCGGGCTACACCTTC CASSPSPGQGAGYTF
TRBJ2-2 13 TRBD1 - TRBV12-5 TGTGCTAGTGGTCCGGGGACAGTCGGGGAGCTGTTTTTT CASGPGTVGELFF
TRBJ2-1 14 - - TRBV14 TGTGCCAGCAGCCAAGGGGTAAGGGGGAATGAGCAGTTCTTC CASSQGVRGNEQFF
TRBJ2-3 18 - - TRBV5-5 TGTGCCAGCAGCTTGGCGGCCTTAGCGGAGATCAGCACAGATACGCAGTATTTT CASSLAALAEISTDTQYF
TRBJ1-1 14 - - TRBV29-1 TGCAGCGTTGAAGATTCGGGTTGGCGCACTGAAGCTTTCTTT CSVEDSGWRTEAFF
TRBJ2-7 14 TRBD2 - TRBV6-5 TGTGCCAGCAGAAGACTAGCGGGACTCTACGAGCAGTACTTC CASRRLAGLYEQYF
TRBJ2-5 15 TRBD1 - TRBV7-3 TGTGCCAGCAGCATAGGGCTGGGACAGAAAGAGACCCAGTACTTC CASSIGLGQKETQYF